This T cell receptor (beta chain) was found in a study of graft-versus-host responses after intestinal transplantation. At the level of the study: Recipients uniformly received anti-thymocyte globulin induction, followed by tacrolimus and steroids for about three years. Regarding the study as a whole: Marrow from the recipient contained GvH clones, some of which had appeared first in ileum or blood.

The CDR3 loop spans 15 amino acids. V lost 1 base to trimming and J lost 5 bases, with 15 bases between them. Looked up from germline, CDR1 is SEHNR and CDR2 is FQNEAQ (reference sequence). As for this clone: Its antigen is still unknown.

Using immunoSEQ multiplex PCR, the repertoire was profiled, and TCRdb retains in-frame clones only, with some absent. This table holds roughly 75,000 clones, about nine tenths found once. The sequence was obtained from a human donor who received an intestinal transplant. The input for sequencing was unstimulated CD4+ T cells sorted from spleen or lymph node cells, taken before intestinal transplant. The rearrangement links TRBV7-9 to TRBJ2-7; D not certain. The CDR3 sequence is CASSLEMVSIHEQYF. The CDR3 nucleotides read TGTGCCAGCAGCTTAGAAATGGTATCTATCCACGAGCAGTACTTC.